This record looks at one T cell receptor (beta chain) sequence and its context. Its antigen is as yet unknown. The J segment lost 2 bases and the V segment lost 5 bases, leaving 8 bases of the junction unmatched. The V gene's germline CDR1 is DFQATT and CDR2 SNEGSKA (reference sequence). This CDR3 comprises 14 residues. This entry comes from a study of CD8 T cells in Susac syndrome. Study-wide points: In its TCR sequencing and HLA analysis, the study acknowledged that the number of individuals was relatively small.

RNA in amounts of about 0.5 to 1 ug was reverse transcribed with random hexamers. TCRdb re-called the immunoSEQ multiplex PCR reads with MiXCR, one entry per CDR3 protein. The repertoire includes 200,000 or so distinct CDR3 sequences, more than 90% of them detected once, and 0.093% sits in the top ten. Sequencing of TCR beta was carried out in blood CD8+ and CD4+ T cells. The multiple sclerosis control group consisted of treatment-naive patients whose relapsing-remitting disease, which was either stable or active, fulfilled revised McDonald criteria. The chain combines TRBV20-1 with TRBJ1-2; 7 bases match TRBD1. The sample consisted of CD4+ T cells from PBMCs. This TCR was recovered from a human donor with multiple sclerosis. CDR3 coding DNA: TGCAGTGCTCTCACAGGGGTGGCAAACTATGGCTACACCTTC. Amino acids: CSALTGVANYGYTF.